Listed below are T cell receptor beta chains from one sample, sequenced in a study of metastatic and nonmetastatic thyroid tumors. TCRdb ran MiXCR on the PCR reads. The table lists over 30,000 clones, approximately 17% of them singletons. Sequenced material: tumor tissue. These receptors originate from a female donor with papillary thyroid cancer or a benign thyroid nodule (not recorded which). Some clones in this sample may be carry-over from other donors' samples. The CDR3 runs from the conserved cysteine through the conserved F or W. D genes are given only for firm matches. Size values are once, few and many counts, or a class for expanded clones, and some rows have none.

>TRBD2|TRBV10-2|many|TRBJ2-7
TGCGCCAGCAGTGTTCTAGCGGCCGACGGCGAGCAGTACTTC
CASSVLAADGEQYF
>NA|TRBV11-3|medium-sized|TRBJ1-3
TGTGCCAGCAGCTTAGATGGGGCAGGGTGGGGTGCTGGAAACACCATATATTTT
CASSLDGAGWGAGNTIYF
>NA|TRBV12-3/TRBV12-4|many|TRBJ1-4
TGTGCCAGCAGTTACACAGGCAATGAAAAACTGTTTTTT
CASSYTGNEKLFF
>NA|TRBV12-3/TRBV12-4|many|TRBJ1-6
TGTGCCAGCAGTTTCTTCCCTTCACCCCTCCACTTT
CASSFFPSPLHF
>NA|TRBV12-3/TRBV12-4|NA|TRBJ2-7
TGTGCCAGCACCCCGGCGTTAAGGACACCCTACGAGCAGTACTTC
CASTPALRTPYEQYF
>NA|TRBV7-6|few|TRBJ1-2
TGTGCCAGCAGCCAGATACAAGTAGGCTACACCTTC
CASSQIQVGYTF
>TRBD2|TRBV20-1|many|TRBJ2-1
TGCAGTGCTCAACAATCTAGCGGGGGGTTCTACAATGAGCAGTTCTTC
CSAQQSSGGFYNEQFF
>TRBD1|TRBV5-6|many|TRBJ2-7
TGTGCCAGCAGCTATAATTACAGGGGGCTGTACGAGCAGTACTTC
CASSYNYRGLYEQYF
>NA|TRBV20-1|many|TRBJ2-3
TGCAGTGCTAGTCTTAACACAGATACGCAGTATTTT
CSASLNTDTQYF
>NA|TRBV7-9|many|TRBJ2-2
TGCGCCAGCAGCTTATTTATCACCGGGGAGCTGTTTTTT
CASSLFITGELFF
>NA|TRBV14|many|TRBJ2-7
TGTGCCAGCAGTATTTGGGGGAGCTACGAGCAGTACTTC
CASSIWGSYEQYF
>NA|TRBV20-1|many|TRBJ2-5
TGCAGTGCTAGAGGGGCCCAAGAGACCCAGTACTTC
CSARGAQETQYF
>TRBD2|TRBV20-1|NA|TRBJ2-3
TGCAGTGGTTCGAAAGAGCTAGCGGGATCAGATACGCAGTATTTT
CSGSKELAGSDTQYF
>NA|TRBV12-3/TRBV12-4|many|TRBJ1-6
TGTGCCAGCAGTTTAATGGGGCAGAATTCACCCCTCCACTTT
CASSLMGQNSPLHF
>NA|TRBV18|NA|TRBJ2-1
TGTGCCAGCTCACCAGACACGTACAATGAGCAGTTCTTC
CASSPDTYNEQFF
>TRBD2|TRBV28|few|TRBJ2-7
TGTGCCAGCAGTGGATCTACTAGCGCGCTCTACGAGCAGTACTTC
CASSGSTSALYEQYF